Presented here are 28 T cell receptor beta chains from one specimen sequenced in a study of beta chain features in type 1 diabetes. General study findings and limits: Across all four CD4+ subsets, people with type 1 diabetes showed modestly shorter TCRB CDR3s.

These receptors have no known antigen. Of the isolated RNA, all was reverse transcribed, and so the sequenced material was expressed TCRB transcripts. The method was immunoSEQ multiplex PCR; TCRdb's version includes in-frame clones alone and lacks a portion of them. The sample includes some 190,000 clones, under 9.5% of them seen just once. The material sequenced was central memory CD4+ T cells from blood. These receptors were obtained from a man between 18 and 29 years old with type 1 diabetes.

V and J are TRBV11-2 and TRBJ2-7, with 13 bases identical to TRBD2. The CDR3 has 19 amino acids. The germline gives CDR1 SGHAT, CDR2 FQNNGV. Losses at the gene ends were 4 bases for V and 3 bases for J; bases not matched to a gene: 15. This chain's CDR3 is CASSSPTWTSGGYHYEQYF. Here the CDR3 DNA reads TGTGCCAGCAGCTCACCGACTTGGACTAGCGGGGGTTATCACTACGAGCAGTACTTC.

In its sample, this clone was seen a few times. The V call is TRBV6-5, the J call TRBJ2-2; D might be TRBD2 (6 bases). Germline CDR1 MNHEY, CDR2 SVGAGI. The CDR3 is 15 residues long. Between the trimmed V and J ends, which lost 2 bases and 6 bases, there was a span of 13 bases. CDR3 protein: CASSYPDGGSGELFF. The DNA for the CDR3 is TGTGCCAGCAGTTACCCTGATGGGGGGTCCGGGGAGCTGTTTTTT.

The chain combines TRBV9 with TRBJ2-1; D not certain. V lost 4 bases to trimming and J lost 3 bases, with 11 bases between them. This CDR3 contains 14 residues. Germline CDR1 reads SGDLS; CDR2 reads YYNGEE. The chain's CDR3 is CASSPSAVYNEQFF. The CDR3 coding sequence is TGTGCCAGCAGCCCCTCGGCGGTCTACAATGAGCAGTTCTTC.

On this clone itself: Other DNA sequences within the sample encode an identical CDR3. The chain uses TRBV7-2 and TRBJ2-2; weak D call: TRBD2 (6 bases). The ends were cut back, 3 bases at V and 5 bases at J, with 7 bases in the middle. CDR3 size: 13 residues. Germline V lookup: CDR1 SGHTA, CDR2 FQGNSA. The CDR3 DNA follows: TGTGCCAGCAGCTTTGGGGGGACCGGGGAGCTGTTTTTT. Amino acid sequence: CASSFGGTGELFF.

V gene TRBV28 combines with J gene TRBJ2-6; D not certain. Deletions cut 6 bases from V and 5 bases from J, with 8 bases between. CDR1 and CDR2 (germline): MDHEN, SYDVKM. This CDR3 has 13 residues. The CDR3 bases are TGTGCCAGCAGGCCCGGTTGGGCCAACGTCCTGACTTTC. Translating it yields CASRPGWANVLTF. The whole variable domain, filled in from reference TRBV28 and TRBJ2-6, reads DVKVTQSSRYLVKRTGEKVFLECVQDMDHENMFWYRQDPGLGLRLIYFSYDVKMKEKGDIPEGYSVSREKKERFSLILESASTNQTSMYLCASRPGWANVLTFGAGSRLTVL.

The genes are TRBV15 and TRBJ2-1; 8 bases are a match to TRBD2. The CDR3 sequence is 13 residues long. V lost 7 bases to trimming and J lost 9 bases; unmatched junction nucleotides: 8. The germline CDR1 and CDR2 sequences are LNHNV and YYDKDF (reference sequence). The CDR3 region has the DNA TGTGCCACCAATATACAGCGGGAGAGTGAGCAGTTCTTC. Residues: CATNIQRESEQFF.

The chain links TRBV29-1 to TRBJ1-1; D call uncertain. Trimming cost V 7 bases and J 5 bases, with 14 bases left between them. Per germline, CDR1 SQVTM and CDR2 ANQGSEA. CDR3 size: 12 residues. This chain's CDR3 is CSGLRVGTEAFF. In DNA, the CDR3 is TGCAGCGGACTGCGGGTCGGAACTGAAGCTTTCTTT.

The chain carries TRBV14 and TRBJ2-5; a possible D gene is TRBD1 (5 bases). The DNA end favors TRBJ2-7, so the J call may be wrong. Germline V lookup: CDR1 SGHDN, CDR2 FVKESK. This CDR3 has 13 residues. CDR3 residues: CASSRRTPSEQYF. Here the CDR3 DNA reads TGTGCCAGCAGCCGCAGGACACCTTCCGAGCAGTACTTC.

V and J are TRBV19 and TRBJ2-5, with TRBD2 as a possible D gene (5 bases). V lost 3 bases to trimming and J lost 2 bases, with 10 bases between them. The CDR3 sequence is 14 residues long. In germline, CDR1 is LNHDA, CDR2 SQIVND (reference sequence). The CDR3 DNA sequence: TGTGCCAGTAGTATCGACTACCAACAAGAGACCCAGTACTTC. Translated, it gives CASSIDYQQETQYF.

The rearrangement joins TRBV7-9 to TRBJ2-2, with D possibly matching TRBD2 (5 bases). V was shortened by 5 bases and J by 6 bases, with 16 bases between the two germline ends. The CDR3 consists of 15 residues. Germline V lookup: CDR1 SEHNR, CDR2 FQNEAQ (reference sequence). The CDR3 sequence: CASSPRGGPAGELFF. DNA for the CDR3: TGTGCCAGCAGCCCCCGGGGTGGTCCCGCCGGGGAGCTGTTTTTT. Full variable domain (missing parts from reference TRBV7-9 and TRBJ2-2): DTGVSQNPRHKITKRGQNVTFRCDPISEHNRLYWYRQTLGQGPEFLTYFQNEAQLEKSRLLSDRFSAERPKGSFSTLEIQRTEQGDSAMYLCASSPRGGPAGELFFGEGSRLTVL.

Comment on this clone: The same CDR3 is also encoded by other DNA sequences in this sample. The genes are TRBV4-2 and TRBJ2-3, with D perhaps TRBD2 (5 bases). Looked up from germline, CDR1 is LGHNA and CDR2 is YNFKEQ. The ends were cut back, 1 base at V and 0 bases at J, with 11 bases in the middle. The CDR3 totals 16 residues. CDR3 coding DNA: TGTGCCAGCAGCCAAGGTGCAAGCGGTAGCACAGATACGCAGTATTTT. As protein: CASSQGASGSTDTQYF.

This clone was detected only a few times. The rearrangement links TRBV7-9 to TRBJ2-1; tentative D call: TRBD2 (6 bases). The CDR3 contains 16 residues. V dropped 7 bases and J dropped 9 bases, with 25 bases sitting between them. Germline CDR1 and CDR2: SEHNR and FQNEAQ (reference sequence). The CDR3 DNA is TGTGCCAGCATCCAAGCGGCTAGCGTCAAGTCAAGTGAGCAGTTCTTC. The encoded protein is CASIQAASVKSSEQFF.

The V call is TRBV9, the J call TRBJ1-2; no reliable D call. Trimming took off 0 bases at V and 3 bases at J, with 9 bases between the two ends. This CDR3 comprises 14 residues. Per the germline V gene, CDR1 is SGDLS and CDR2 is YYNGEE. For the CDR3, the DNA is TGTGCCAGCAGCGTAGGTCCCACAGACTATGGCTACACCTTC. It is translated as CASSVGPTDYGYTF.

This chain uses TRBV5-1 with TRBJ1-1; possible D gene TRBD1, 5 bases. The V gene lost 4 bases and the J gene lost 4 bases, with 14 bases spanning the gap. Germline CDR1 reads SGHRS; CDR2 reads YFSETQ. The CDR3 is 14 amino acids. The CDR3 coding sequence is TGCGCCAGCAGCACGGGTGGGGGAGGCACTGAAGCTTTCTTT. Translating it yields CASSTGGGGTEAFF.

The rearrangement links TRBV6-5 to TRBJ2-7, with D possibly being TRBD2 (7 bases). Trimming removed 5 bases from V and 3 bases from J, with 14 bases in between. The CDR3 sequence is 14 residues long. The germline V gene has CDR1 MNHEY and CDR2 SVGAGI. The CDR3 here is CASSGGAFNYEQYF. The DNA of the CDR3 is TGTGCCAGCAGTGGGGGGGCGTTCAACTACGAGCAGTACTTC.

CDR3 sequence (DNA): TGTGCCAGCAGCGTAGGGACAGGGGCTGGAAACACCATATATTTT. Protein sequence: CASSVGTGAGNTIYF. The V call is TRBV9, the J call TRBJ1-3; 9 nucleotides line up with TRBD1. Germline CDR1 and CDR2: SGDLS and YYNGEE. With V trimmed by 0 bases and J by 2 bases, 0 bases remained unmatched. CDR3 length: 15 amino acids.

The CDR3 region has the DNA TGTGCCAGCAGCTCATCTACCGGGAGCTCCTACAATGAGCAGTTCTTC. Its protein is CASSSSTGSSYNEQFF. The chain recombines TRBV7-9 with TRBJ2-1, with a weak D call TRBD2 (6 bases). The V gene lost 4 bases and the J gene lost 0 bases, with 13 bases spanning the gap. This CDR3 region has 16 residues. Per the germline V gene, CDR1 is SEHNR and CDR2 is FQNEAQ (reference sequence).

The chain carries TRBV5-1 and TRBJ2-7, with TRBD2 matching over 8 bases. This CDR3 spans 15 amino acids. The J segment lost 2 bases and the V segment lost 0 bases, leaving 4 bases of the junction unmatched. The germline V gene has CDR1 SGHRS and CDR2 YFSETQ. CDR3 sequence (DNA): TGCGCCAGCAGCTTGGCCCCAGCGGGGGCCTACGAGCAGTACTTC. Translation: CASSLAPAGAYEQYF. Using reference TRBV5-1 and TRBJ2-7 for the parts outside the CDR3, the full variable domain is KAGVTQTPRYLIKTRGQQVTLSCSPISGHRSVSWYQQTPGQGLQFLFEYFSETQRNKGNFPGRFSGRQFSNSRSEMNVSTLELGDSALYLCASSLAPAGAYEQYFGPGTRLTVT.

The rearrangement uses TRBV27 and TRBJ1-5; possible D gene TRBD1, 6 bases. This CDR3 spans 14 amino acids. V lost 6 bases and J 2 bases, leaving 11 bases between the germline ends. Germline V gene data show CDR1 as MNHEY and CDR2 as SMNVEV (reference sequence). The CDR3 DNA reads TGTGCCAGCAGCTACAGGGCGGGCAATCAGCCCCAGCATTTT. Translating gives CASSYRAGNQPQHF.

J is TRBJ2-1 and V is TRBV28, with TRBD2 as a possible D gene (6 bases). The CDR3 consists of 13 residues. Germline V gene sequence: CDR1 MDHEN, CDR2 SYDVKM. Trimming took 6 bases from V and 10 from J, leaving 16 bases between them. The CDR3 here is CASSRSGRREQFF. The CDR3, as DNA: TGTGCCAGCAGCCGTAGCGGCCGAAGGGAGCAGTTCTTC.

The genes are TRBV6-1 and TRBJ2-7; 7 positions match TRBD1. Germline V lookup: CDR1 MNHNS, CDR2 SASEGT. V gave up 7 bases and J gave up 2 bases; unmatched junction bases: 11. The CDR3 length is 15 residues. As DNA, the CDR3 is TGTGCCAGCACCCTTGGGGACAGAGGAGCCTACGAGCAGTACTTC. As protein: CASTLGDRGAYEQYF.

The V gene is TRBV28, the J gene TRBJ2-5; TRBD2 matches 8 bases. The DNA end favors TRBJ2-7, so the J call may be wrong. Germline CDR1 is MDHEN and CDR2 is SYDVKM. CDR3 length equals 14 residues. The CDR3 sequence: CASSFSGASYEQYF. The CDR3 region has the DNA TGTGCCAGCAGCTTTAGCGGGGCATCCTACGAGCAGTACTTC.

The rearrangement links TRBV11-2 to TRBJ2-1; 7 bases are shared with TRBD2. V lost 2 bases, J lost 5 bases, and 12 bases stayed unmatched. The length of the CDR3 is 17 residues. CDR1 and CDR2 (germline): SGHAT, FQNNGV. DNA of the CDR3: TGTGCCAGCAGCTTATTTGCCCGGGGGGAATATAACAATGAGCAGTTCTTC. It yields the protein CASSLFARGEYNNEQFF.

The chain joins TRBV5-5 to TRBJ2-1; TRBD1 is a possible D gene (6 bases). V shed 4 bases and J shed 6 bases, with 8 bases lying between them. The CDR3 covers 12 residues. The V gene's germline CDR1 is SGHKS and CDR2 YYEKEE (reference sequence). For the CDR3, the DNA is TGTGCCAGCAGCCTGGACAGCAATGAGCAGTTCTTC. This gives the protein CASSLDSNEQFF.

CDR3 sequence reads: CASSYSQGMGGYTF. Written as DNA, the CDR3 is TGTGCCAGCAGTTACTCGCAGGGGATGGGGGGCTACACCTTC. This chain uses TRBV6-6 with TRBJ1-2; tentative D call: TRBD1 (6 bases). The CDR3 is 14 residues long. The ends were cut back, 0 bases at V and 8 bases at J, with 13 bases in the middle. Per germline, CDR1 MNHNY and CDR2 SVGAGI (reference sequence).

This clone was seen only a few times. The gene calls are TRBV29-1 and TRBJ2-7, with 9 positions matching TRBD1. Per the germline V gene, CDR1 is SQVTM and CDR2 is ANQGSEA. V lost 4 bases to trimming and J lost 2 bases; unmatched junction nucleotides: 3. CDR3 length: 13 amino acids. CDR3 DNA: TGCAGCGTTGCGAGACAGGGGGCCTACGAGCAGTACTTC. It encodes CSVARQGAYEQYF.

This clone has just a few counts. This chain connects TRBV30 to TRBJ2-1; 11 bases map to TRBD2. V gave up 0 bases and J gave up 0 bases; unmatched junction bases: 7. The CDR3 contains 18 residues. Germline V gives CDR1 GTSNPN, CDR2 SVGIG (reference sequence). CDR3 amino acids: CAWSVSGGALGSYNEQFF. CDR3 nucleotides: TGTGCCTGGAGTGTTAGCGGGGGGGCGTTGGGCTCCTACAATGAGCAGTTCTTC.

This clone was recorded a few times. The chain has TRBV27 and TRBJ2-7, with 9 bases lining up with TRBD2. With V trimmed by 8 bases and J by 3 bases, 23 bases remained unmatched. This CDR3 region has 19 residues. The germline V gene encodes CDR1 MNHEY and CDR2 SMNVEV (reference sequence). The CDR3 coding sequence is TGTGCCAGCCACGTCGGGAGCGGGAGGCCCAAGGGGAGGCGCTACGAGCAGTACTTC. Its translation: CASHVGSGRPKGRRYEQYF.